This entry features one T cell receptor beta chain sequence. Its cognate antigen is unknown. This CDR3 spans 15 amino acids. V was clipped by 5 bases and J by 6 bases; unmatched bases: 9. The germline V gene encodes CDR1 SGHVS and CDR2 FNYEAQ. This record belongs to a study of spatial heterogeneity in lung cancer. General observations from the study: The study found that expanded intratumoral alpha and beta TCR counts tracked tumor mutation counts.

Regarding time point: sample taken at primary tumor resection. No cells were sorted before sequencing. The whole RNA sequenced was extracted from tumor, nontumor lung or frozen PBMC. In the library, each TCR cDNA molecule bore its own unique molecular identifier. TCRdb re-called the 5' RACE reads through MiXCR, storing one row per CDR3 protein. The sample lists roughly 18,000 distinct CDR3 sequences, roughly 7% occurring once. The source was lung tumor tissue, collected at surgery. The chain carries TRBV7-6 and TRBJ2-1; 8 bases agree with TRBD2. The receptor was isolated from a female donor with early-stage non-small cell lung cancer. This CDR3 reads CASSIAAGAFNEQFF. CDR3 sequence (DNA): TGTGCCAGCAGCATTGCAGCGGGGGCCTTCAATGAGCAGTTCTTC.